The 12 T cell receptor beta chains listed next were all sequenced from one sample in a study of human T cells and chemical hapten exposure. TCRdb used MiXCR to reprocess the RACE reads, holding one entry per CDR3 protein. This table has 250,000 or so distinct CDR3 sequences, over 7.5% appearing once. Time point: pre-sensitization, week 0. Described treatment: therapeutic diphenylcyclopropenone sensitization with weekly scalp DPC. Material: whole blood, obtained in connection with sensitization to the hapten diphenylcyclopropenone (DPC). These receptors all stem from a man aged 18 to 30 with alopecia areata. Some clones in this sample may be carry-over from other donors' samples.

This clonotype has just a few counts. The chain combines TRBV29-1 with TRBJ2-1; the D is unclear. V gave up 8 bases and J gave up 0 bases, with 23 bases separating them. The CDR3 runs 17 residues. Germline values: CDR1 SQVTM, CDR2 ANQGSEA. The CDR3 DNA is TGCAGCATACGTCTTACCCGAGGCCGTAGCTCCTACAATGAGCAGTTCTTC. This gives the protein CSIRLTRGRSSYNEQFF.

This clonotype was detected a few times. The J gene is TRBJ1-2, the V gene TRBV7-2; D unclear. The V and J ends lost 2 bases and 3 bases respectively, with 10 bases between them. From germline, CDR1 is SGHTA and CDR2 FQGNSA. This CDR3 has 14 residues. The CDR3 DNA reads TGTGCCAGCAGCTTAATGTGGGGTGACTATGGCTACACCTTC. It yields the protein CASSLMWGDYGYTF.

The gene calls are TRBV3-1 and TRBJ1-4, with TRBD1 matching over 9 bases. V lost 4 bases, J lost 8 bases, and 8 bases stayed unmatched. The CDR3 length is 15 residues. Germline lookup yields CDR1 LGHDT and CDR2 YNNKEL (reference sequence). CDR3 sequence: CASSLPGQGSEKLFF. CDR3 nucleotide sequence: TGTGCCAGCAGCCTACCGGGACAGGGCAGCGAAAAACTGTTTTTT.

This clonotype has ten or more counts. This chain uses TRBV4-3 with TRBJ1-5; D remains ambiguous. Germline values: CDR1 LGHNA, CDR2 YSLEER. CDR3 length: 15 amino acids. Trimming shortened V by 0 bases and J by 2 bases, and 8 bases separated the two germline ends. CDR3 DNA: TGCGCCAGCAGCCAAGAACCGCAGGGCAATCAGCCCCAGCATTTT. Amino acid sequence: CASSQEPQGNQPQHF.

This clonotype appeared a few times. The chain couples TRBV27 to TRBJ2-1; 8 bases map to TRBD1. The CDR3 totals 14 residues. The V and J ends lost 3 bases and 6 bases, in that order; junction bases with no gene match: 4. Germline V gives CDR1 MNHEY, CDR2 SMNVEV (reference sequence). The CDR3 here is CASSLQGAGNEQFF. CDR3 nucleotides: TGTGCCAGCAGTTTGCAGGGGGCCGGCAATGAGCAGTTCTTC.

V usage is TRBV20-1 and J usage is TRBJ1-6; 7 nucleotides agree with TRBD1. The CDR3 has 14 amino acids. V shed 5 bases and J 1 base; nucleotides not matched to a gene: 2. Germline V gene data show CDR1 as DFQATT and CDR2 as SNEGSKA (reference sequence). The CDR3 loop is CSAPTGSYNSPLHF. The CDR3 DNA sequence: TGCAGTGCTCCGACAGGGTCCTATAATTCACCCCTCCACTTT.

The chain combines TRBV12-5 with TRBJ2-3; D is unresolved. V was clipped by 2 bases and J by 5 bases, with 5 bases between them. CDR1 is LGHNT, CDR2 FRNRAP, per germline. The CDR3 contains 12 residues. The CDR3 sequence: CASGLSVDTQYF. In DNA form, the CDR3 reads TGTGCTAGTGGTTTGTCAGTAGATACGCAGTATTTT.

In this sample, this clonotype turned up a few times. The chain joins TRBV5-8 to TRBJ1-4; D uncertain. The CDR3 is made up of 14 amino acids. Trimming left V 0 bases short and J 7 bases short, with 10 bases between. Looked up from germline, CDR1 is SGHTS and CDR2 is YDEGEE. As DNA, the CDR3 is TGTGCCAGCAGCTTGGACAGCTTGGGTGAAAAACTGTTTTTT. Amino acid sequence: CASSLDSLGEKLFF.

The chain has TRBV10-3 and TRBJ1-5; 7 nucleotides line up with TRBD1. Germline values: CDR1 ENHRY, CDR2 SYGVKD. CDR3 size: 15 residues. The V segment lost 6 bases and the J segment 4 bases; nucleotides outside the gene matches: 9. The chain's CDR3 is CAIRETGSQNQPQHF. In DNA, the CDR3 is TGTGCCATCAGGGAGACAGGGAGCCAAAATCAGCCCCAGCATTTT.

The chain is built from TRBV3-1 and TRBJ2-1; the D gene is possibly TRBD2 (5 bases). The V gene lost 0 bases and the J gene lost 8 bases, with 14 bases spanning the gap. CDR1 LGHDT and CDR2 YNNKEL come from the germline V gene (reference sequence). The CDR3 is 15 residues long. The CDR3 protein is CASSQEEARSDEQFF. CDR3 bases: TGTGCCAGCAGCCAAGAGGAGGCTAGGTCCGATGAGCAGTTCTTC.

This clonotype was observed many times. The chain combines TRBV20-1 with TRBJ2-7; D tentatively fits TRBD1 or TRBD2 (5 bases each). Trimming took off 0 bases at V and 4 bases at J, with 10 bases between the two ends. The CDR3 sequence is 13 residues long. The germline gives CDR1 DFQATT, CDR2 SNEGSKA (reference sequence). Here the CDR3 reads CSARDQGGYEQYV. CDR3 bases: TGCAGTGCTAGAGATCAGGGCGGGTACGAGCAGTACGTC.

This clonotype was seen more than once but under ten times. This chain connects TRBV27 to TRBJ1-2; D uncertain. CDR1 is MNHEY, CDR2 SMNVEV, per germline (reference sequence). V was pared by 0 bases and J by 1 base, with 6 bases between. The CDR3 is 14 amino acids. This chain's CDR3 is CASSLSSSNYGYTF. In DNA, the CDR3 is TGTGCCAGCAGTTTATCGAGTAGTAACTATGGCTACACCTTC.